The next 32 T cell receptor beta chains were all read from a single sample in a study of blood T cells in healthy people across ages. The authors ran a second PCR of 7 to 11 cycles using a sample-barcoded 5' primer and a J-beta primer mix. TCRdb reprocessed the 5' RACE reads with MiXCR, giving one entry per CDR3 protein. In the table there are around 700,000 distinct CDR3 sequences, roughly 25% of which are singletons. This sample was shared with a second study, whose subject was T cells of mothers and their children.

The sample was blood. Receptors were obtained from a boy aged 10-17 years in good health.

The rearrangement joins TRBV5-1 to TRBJ2-3; unclear D gene. The CDR3 consists of 16 residues. Germline assignment: CDR1 SGHRS and CDR2 YFSETQ. V lost 2 bases to trimming and J lost 2 bases, with 15 bases between them. The CDR3 sequence: CASSFGVKANTDTQYF. Here the CDR3 DNA reads TGCGCCAGCAGCTTTGGAGTTAAGGCGAACACAGATACGCAGTATTTT.

This clonotype was recorded a few times. This chain uses TRBV28 with TRBJ2-1; D is perhaps TRBD2 (5 bases). Germline V gene data show CDR1 as MDHEN and CDR2 as SYDVKM. There are 15 residues in the CDR3. The ends were cut back, 3 bases at V and 1 base at J, with 10 bases in the middle. The CDR3 loop is CASSFEGWSYNEQFF. Written as DNA, the CDR3 is TGTGCCAGCAGTTTTGAGGGATGGTCCTACAATGAGCAGTTCTTC.

The chain links TRBV20-1 to TRBJ2-7; possibly TRBD1 for D (6 bases). Germline CDR1 and CDR2: DFQATT and SNEGSKA (reference sequence). Trimming took 3 bases from V and 2 from J, leaving 8 bases between them. This CDR3 region has 12 residues. The CDR3 DNA is TGCAGTGCTAGTTGGGACACCTACGAGCAGTACTTC. As protein: CSASWDTYEQYF.

This clonotype has a handful of counts. V usage is TRBV24-1 and J usage is TRBJ2-1, with TRBD2 identical over 13 bases. V was clipped by 4 bases and J by 0 bases; unmatched bases: 8. This CDR3 has 19 residues. Per germline, CDR1 KGHDR and CDR2 SFDVKD. The CDR3: CATSEARLAGGISYNEQFF. The CDR3 DNA reads as TGTGCCACCAGTGAGGCAAGACTAGCGGGGGGAATCTCCTACAATGAGCAGTTCTTC.

The sample holds a few counts of this clonotype. The chain employs TRBV10-3 and TRBJ2-7, with TRBD2 identical over 12 bases. V dropped 4 bases and J dropped 0; count of bases not matched to a gene: 4. This CDR3 has 16 residues. Germline values: CDR1 ENHRY, CDR2 SYGVKD. CDR3: CAISGGLAGNSYEQYF. The CDR3 nucleotides are TGTGCCATCAGTGGAGGACTAGCGGGAAACTCCTACGAGCAGTACTTC.

This clonotype was seen a few times. The chain recombines TRBV19 with TRBJ2-5; D might be TRBD2 (5 bases). Trimming left V 6 bases short and J 4 bases short, with 12 bases between. The germline V gene has CDR1 LNHDA and CDR2 SQIVND (reference sequence). CDR3 length: 13 amino acids. For the CDR3, the DNA is TGTGCCAGTAGGGCTGGAGGAGTAGAGACCCAGTACTTC. Its translation: CASRAGGVETQYF.

Here the CDR3 DNA reads TGTGCCAGCAGTTCACCGGGGGGAGGCCCTGGCGAGCAGTACTTC. This gives the protein CASSSPGGGPGEQYF. This rearrangement joins TRBV28 to TRBJ2-7, with 7 bases identical to TRBD2. V lost 4 bases, J lost 6 bases, and 12 bases stayed unmatched. The CDR3 has 15 residues. Germline V gene sequence: CDR1 MDHEN, CDR2 SYDVKM. Based on the CDR3 plus reference TRBV28 and TRBJ2-7, the full variable domain is DVKVTQSSRYLVKRTGEKVFLECVQDMDHENMFWYRQDPGLGLRLIYFSYDVKMKEKGDIPEGYSVSREKKERFSLILESASTNQTSMYLCASSSPGGGPGEQYFGPGTRLTVT.

This sequence joins TRBV20-1 and TRBJ2-1; 7 bases agree with TRBD2. This CDR3 is built from 15 residues. With 2 bases clipped from V and 5 bases from J, the junction kept 9 bases outside the gene matches. The germline CDR1 and CDR2 sequences are DFQATT and SNEGSKA (reference sequence). The CDR3 region has the DNA TGCAGTGCTAGAATAGGCGGGAGTTACGACAATGAGCAGTTCTTC. It specifies CSARIGGSYDNEQFF.

There are a few counts of this clonotype. CDR3 in amino acids: CSGRGRDNEKLFF. The CDR3 DNA reads TGCAGCGGTCGCGGGCGGGATAATGAAAAACTGTTTTTT. This chain joins TRBV20-1 and TRBJ1-4, with D uncertain. Germline assignment: CDR1 DFQATT and CDR2 SNEGSKA (reference sequence). This CDR3 has 13 amino acids.

The table lists this clonotype with a few counts. DNA of the CDR3: TGTGCCACGGGACAGTCTCGGGAGACCCAGTACTTC. Its translation: CATGQSRETQYF. The genes are TRBV6-5 and TRBJ2-5, with 7 bases fitting TRBD1. From germline, CDR1 is MNHEY and CDR2 SVGAGI. CDR3 length: 12 amino acids. J was trimmed by 5 bases and V by 10 bases; bases with no gene match: 7.

The chain carries TRBV19 and TRBJ2-1; 9 bases are a match to TRBD2. The CDR3 contains 18 residues. The ends lost 6 bases at V and 10 bases at J; junction bases unmatched: 22. Germline CDR1 is LNHDA and CDR2 is SQIVND (reference sequence). CDR3 sequence: CASSPIGGSAGGIYEQFF. CDR3 coding DNA: TGTGCCAGTAGCCCCATTGGGGGATCAGCGGGAGGAATTTACGAGCAGTTCTTC.

The V call is TRBV7-2, the J call TRBJ1-3, with 10 bases aligning to TRBD1. The CDR3 runs to 13 residues. Unmatched junction bases numbered 3, after V lost 5 bases and J lost 8 bases. In germline, CDR1 is SGHTA, CDR2 FQGNSA. As DNA, the CDR3 is TGTGCCAGCAGCGTGGGACAGGGGTACACCATATATTTT. Its protein product is CASSVGQGYTIYF.

The gene calls are TRBV9 and TRBJ2-3; D gene uncertain. The CDR3 is 16 amino acids. Germline V gene lookup returns CDR1 SGDLS and CDR2 YYNGEE. V lost 0 bases and J 0 bases, leaving 11 bases between the germline ends. The CDR3 DNA follows: TGTGCCAGCAGCGTAGAGGCAGGCTCAAGCACAGATACGCAGTATTTT. The encoded protein is CASSVEAGSSTDTQYF. Supplemented by reference TRBV9 and TRBJ2-3, the full variable domain reads DSGVTQTPKHLITATGQRVTLRCSPRSGDLSVYWYQQSLDQGLQFLIQYYNGEERAKGNILERFSAQQFPDLHSELNLSSLELGDSALYFCASSVEAGSSTDTQYFGPGTRLTVL.

V gene TRBV7-9 combines with J gene TRBJ2-5; TRBD2 is a possible D gene (6 bases). CDR3 length equals 15 residues. From germline, CDR1 is SEHNR and CDR2 FQNEAQ (reference sequence). V lost 5 bases to trimming and J lost 5 bases, with 18 bases between them. CDR3 in DNA: TGTGCCAGCAGCCTGGGCTCGGCGGAGGGGGAGACCCAGTACTTC. Translating it yields CASSLGSAEGETQYF.

This clonotype turned up a few times. CDR3 region: CASSATLLAGGETQYF. In DNA, the CDR3 is TGTGCCAGCAGTGCGACGCTTCTAGCGGGGGGAGAGACCCAGTACTTC. The chain couples TRBV27 to TRBJ2-5, with TRBD2 matching 11 bases. Germline V lookup: CDR1 MNHEY, CDR2 SMNVEV (reference sequence). This CDR3 is built from 16 residues. V lost 5 bases to trimming and J lost 4 bases; unmatched junction nucleotides: 9.

V is TRBV7-2 and J is TRBJ2-5; D is possibly TRBD1 (6 bases). Trimming cost V 4 bases and J 5 bases, with 17 bases left between them. The germline CDR1 and CDR2 sequences are SGHTA and FQGNSA. The length of the CDR3 is 15 residues. The CDR3 spells CASSSDMGAPETQYF. CDR3 DNA sequence: TGTGCCAGCAGCTCTGACATGGGGGCCCCGGAGACCCAGTACTTC. The whole variable domain, filled in from reference TRBV7-2 and TRBJ2-5, reads GAGVSQSPSNKVTEKGKDVELRCDPISGHTALYWYRQSLGQGLEFLIYFQGNSAPDKSGLPSDRFSAERTGGSVSTLTIQRTQQEDSAVYLCASSSDMGAPETQYFGPGTRLLVL.

V gene TRBV29-1 combines with J gene TRBJ2-5, with 10 bases that match TRBD1. The CDR3 totals 17 residues. In germline, CDR1 is SQVTM, CDR2 ANQGSEA. V was clipped by 0 bases and J by 5 bases; unmatched bases: 12. In nucleotides, the CDR3 is TGCAGCGTTGAAGATCCCAGGGACAGGGGAGTTGGGGAGACCCAGTACTTC. Protein: CSVEDPRDRGVGETQYF.

The chain joins TRBV24-1 to TRBJ2-4; 7 positions agree with TRBD2. This CDR3 has 13 residues. Trimming cost V 6 bases and J 7 bases; bases outside gene matches: 5. CDR1 and CDR2 from the germline V gene are KGHDR and SFDVKD. The DNA of the CDR3 is TGTGCCACCAGTTACGGGGGGAGCAACATTCAGTACTTC. Amino acid sequence: CATSYGGSNIQYF.

This clonotype was detected a few times. The chain carries TRBV6-4 and TRBJ2-7; a possible D gene is TRBD2 (7 bases). Germline V CDR1 and CDR2: MRHNA, SNTAGT. V dropped 7 bases and J dropped 0 bases, with 16 bases sitting between them. The CDR3 consists of 15 residues. DNA for the CDR3: TGTGCCAGCATTACCGGAGGGGGGGACTCCTACGAGCAGTACTTC. It codes for CASITGGGDSYEQYF.

This clonotype was found a few times. The rearrangement links TRBV5-1 to TRBJ2-2; 8 bases match TRBD1. V was clipped by 9 bases and J by 5 bases; unmatched bases: 6. Germline CDR1 is SGHRS and CDR2 is YFSETQ. This CDR3 has 13 amino acids. The CDR3 here is CATPDRVTGELFF. CDR3 DNA sequence: TGCGCCACCCCGGACAGGGTGACCGGGGAGCTGTTTTTT. Drawing the rest from reference TRBV5-1 and TRBJ2-2, the complete variable domain is KAGVTQTPRYLIKTRGQQVTLSCSPISGHRSVSWYQQTPGQGLQFLFEYFSETQRNKGNFPGRFSGRQFSNSRSEMNVSTLELGDSALYLCATPDRVTGELFFGEGSRLTVL.

This clonotype was seen a handful of times. The V gene is TRBV7-9, the J gene TRBJ1-2, with unresolved D. The CDR3 contains 14 residues. From germline, CDR1 is SEHNR and CDR2 FQNEAQ (reference sequence). The V gene lost 1 base and the J gene lost 6 bases, with 12 bases spanning the gap. The DNA for the CDR3 is TGTGCCAGCAGCTTAGTGTGGACCCCCGATGGCTACACCTTC. Translation: CASSLVWTPDGYTF.

The J gene is TRBJ2-1, the V gene TRBV4-2, with 13 bases lining up with TRBD2. CDR3 length equals 16 residues. The V gene's germline CDR1 is LGHNA and CDR2 YNFKEQ. V shed 5 bases and J 6 bases; nucleotides not matched to a gene: 7. The CDR3 region is CASSSTSGRAVNEQFF. CDR3 DNA: TGTGCCAGCAGCTCTACTAGCGGGAGGGCGGTCAATGAGCAGTTCTTC.

This clonotype was detected only a few times. The gene calls are TRBV5-1 and TRBJ2-1; no clear D. CDR1 is SGHRS and CDR2 is YFSETQ in the germline V gene. The CDR3 runs 16 residues. Trimming removed 0 bases from V and 4 bases from J, with 14 bases in between. The CDR3 sequence: CASSLGADPVYNEQFF. DNA for the CDR3: TGCGCCAGCAGCTTGGGCGCGGATCCAGTTTACAATGAGCAGTTCTTC.

The gene calls are TRBV7-2 and TRBJ1-1, with 9 bases that match TRBD1. J gave up 4 bases and V 5 bases, and 11 bases lay outside the gene matches. This CDR3 is 16 amino acids long. The germline CDR1 and CDR2 sequences are SGHTA and FQGNSA. The CDR3 region is CASSLGTGILGTEAFF. CDR3 in DNA: TGTGCCAGCAGCCTCGGGACAGGGATTTTAGGCACTGAAGCTTTCTTT.

This chain joins TRBV29-1 and TRBJ2-7; 11 bases fit TRBD2. V lost 6 bases, J lost 4 bases, and 8 bases stayed unmatched. This CDR3 has 14 amino acids. CDR1 SQVTM and CDR2 ANQGSEA come from the germline V gene. CDR3 coding DNA: TGCAGCGTGGGGACTAGCGGTTCGGGATACGAGCAGTACTTC. It encodes CSVGTSGSGYEQYF.

This clonotype was picked up a small number of times. This chain joins TRBV6-1 and TRBJ1-5; D is unclear. V was cut by 6 bases and J by 2 bases, with 20 bases left in between. The CDR3 length is 17 residues. The germline CDR1 and CDR2 sequences are MNHNS and SASEGT. CDR3 region: CASRRGRGIVGNQPQHF. The CDR3 DNA is TGTGCCAGCAGGCGTGGACGGGGTATAGTAGGCAATCAGCCCCAGCATTTT.

Only a few counts were recorded for this clonotype. CDR3 sequence (DNA): TGCGCCAGCAGCCAGGTCCTCATGAACACTGAAGCTTTCTTT. Amino acids: CASSQVLMNTEAFF. The rearrangement joins TRBV4-1 to TRBJ1-1; no definite D call. Trimming stripped 3 bases from V and 0 bases from J, with 8 bases between. This CDR3 is built from 14 residues. The germline CDR1 and CDR2 sequences are MGHRA and YSYEKL.

The chain is built from TRBV29-1 and TRBJ2-1, with D perhaps TRBD1 (6 bases). Per germline, CDR1 SQVTM and CDR2 ANQGSEA. Trimming stripped 4 bases from V and 2 bases from J, with 12 bases between. The CDR3 contains 14 residues. The CDR3 sequence is CSVVVGQTYNEQFF. The CDR3 nucleotides are TGCAGCGTTGTCGTAGGACAGACCTACAATGAGCAGTTCTTC.

V and J are TRBV7-2 and TRBJ2-5; possible D gene TRBD1, 6 bases. V dropped 2 bases and J dropped 1 base, with 11 bases sitting between them. The germline gives CDR1 SGHTA, CDR2 FQGNSA. CDR3 size: 15 residues. The CDR3 reads CASSLRGTFQETQYF. As DNA, the CDR3 is TGTGCCAGCAGCTTAAGGGGGACATTCCAAGAGACCCAGTACTTC.

This clonotype was recorded many times. The chain is built from TRBV2 and TRBJ2-1; a weak D match, TRBD2 (6 bases). V was trimmed by 3 bases and J by 12 bases, leaving 18 bases between them. CDR3 length: 14 residues. Germline CDR1 SNHLY, CDR2 FYNNEI. This chain's CDR3 is CASSDDHLAGSQFF. The CDR3 coding sequence is TGTGCCAGCAGTGATGACCACCTCGCGGGGTCGCAGTTCTTC. Based on the CDR3 plus reference TRBV2 and TRBJ2-1, the full variable domain is EPEVTQTPSHQVTQMGQEVILRCVPISNHLYFYWYRQILGQKVEFLVSFYNNEISEKSEIFDDQFSVERPDGSNFTLKIRSTKLEDSAMYFCASSDDHLAGSQFFGPGTRLTVL.

In its sample, this clonotype was seen a few times. V gene TRBV29-1 combines with J gene TRBJ1-1, with D possibly TRBD1 on 6 matching bases. Trimming pared 7 bases from V and 6 bases from J, leaving 15 bases between. Germline CDR1 SQVTM, CDR2 ANQGSEA. The CDR3 is made up of 12 amino acids. The CDR3, as DNA: TGCAGCGCCGAGGGGGGGAAGCCTGAAGCTTTCTTT. It yields the protein CSAEGGKPEAFF.

This clonotype was counted a few times. The rearrangement links TRBV11-3 to TRBJ1-1, with D possibly matching TRBD1 (6 bases). The CDR3 is 16 amino acids. Looked up from germline, CDR1 is SGHNT and CDR2 is YENEEA. Trimming removed 6 bases from V and 2 bases from J, with 19 bases in between. CDR3 loop: CASSSEGTSPNTEAFF. The DNA of the CDR3 is TGTGCCAGCAGTAGTGAAGGGACAAGCCCTAACACTGAAGCTTTCTTT.